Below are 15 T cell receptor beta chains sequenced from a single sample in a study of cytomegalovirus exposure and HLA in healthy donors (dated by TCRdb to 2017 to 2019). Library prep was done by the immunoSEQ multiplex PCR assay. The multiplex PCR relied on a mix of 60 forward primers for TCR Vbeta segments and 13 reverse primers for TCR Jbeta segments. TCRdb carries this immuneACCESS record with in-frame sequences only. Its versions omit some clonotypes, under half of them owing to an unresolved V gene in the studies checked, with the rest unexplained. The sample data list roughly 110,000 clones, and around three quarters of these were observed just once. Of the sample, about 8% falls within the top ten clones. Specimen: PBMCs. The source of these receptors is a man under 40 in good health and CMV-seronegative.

CDR3 sequence reads: CASSGGGYQPQHF. CDR3 DNA sequence: TGTGCCAGCAGTGGGGGGGGCTATCAGCCCCAGCATTTT. V usage is TRBV28 and J usage is TRBJ1-5; maybe TRBD1 (6 bases). V lost 5 bases to trimming and J lost 5 bases, with 10 bases between them. The CDR3 sequence is 13 residues long. Germline CDR1 MDHEN, CDR2 SYDVKM.

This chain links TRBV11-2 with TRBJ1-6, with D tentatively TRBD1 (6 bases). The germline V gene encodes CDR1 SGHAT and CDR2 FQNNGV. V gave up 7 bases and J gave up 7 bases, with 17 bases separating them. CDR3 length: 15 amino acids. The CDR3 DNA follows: TGTGCCAGCACCCGGGGGGCGACTTCCAATTCACCCCTCCACTTT. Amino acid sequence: CASTRGATSNSPLHF.

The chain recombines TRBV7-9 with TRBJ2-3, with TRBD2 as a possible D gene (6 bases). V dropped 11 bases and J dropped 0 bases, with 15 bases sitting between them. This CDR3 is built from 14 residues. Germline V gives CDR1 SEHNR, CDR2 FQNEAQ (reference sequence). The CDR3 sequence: CAGGGFSSTDTQYF. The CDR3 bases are TGTGCCGGGGGAGGTTTTTCTAGCACAGATACGCAGTATTTT.

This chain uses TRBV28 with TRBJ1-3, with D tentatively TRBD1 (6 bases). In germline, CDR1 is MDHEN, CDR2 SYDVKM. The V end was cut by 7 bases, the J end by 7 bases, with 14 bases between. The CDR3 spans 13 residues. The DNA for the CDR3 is TGTGCCAGCATTCGGGCAGGGGATAACACCATATATTTT. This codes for CASIRAGDNTIYF.

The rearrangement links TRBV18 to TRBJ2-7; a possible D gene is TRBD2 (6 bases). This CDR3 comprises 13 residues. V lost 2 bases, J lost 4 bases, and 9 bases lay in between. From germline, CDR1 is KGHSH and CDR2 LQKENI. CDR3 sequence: CASSPGTPYEQYF. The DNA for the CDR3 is TGTGCCAGCTCACCAGGGACTCCTTACGAGCAGTACTTC.

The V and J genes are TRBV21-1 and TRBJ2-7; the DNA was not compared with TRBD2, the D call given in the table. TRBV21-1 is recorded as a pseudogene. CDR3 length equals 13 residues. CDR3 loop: CASSPIHRYEQYF. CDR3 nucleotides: TGTGCCAGCAGCCCGATCCATCGGTACGAGCAGTACTTC.

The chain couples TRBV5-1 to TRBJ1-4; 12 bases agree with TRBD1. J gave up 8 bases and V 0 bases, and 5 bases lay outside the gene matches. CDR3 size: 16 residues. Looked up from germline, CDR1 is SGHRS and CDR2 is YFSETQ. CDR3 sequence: CASSLGDRGRREKLFF. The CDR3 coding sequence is TGCGCCAGCAGCTTGGGGGACAGGGGGCGCCGGGAAAAACTGTTTTTT. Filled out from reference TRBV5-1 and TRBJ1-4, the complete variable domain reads KAGVTQTPRYLIKTRGQQVTLSCSPISGHRSVSWYQQTPGQGLQFLFEYFSETQRNKGNFPGRFSGRQFSNSRSEMNVSTLELGDSALYLCASSLGDRGRREKLFFGSGTQLSVL.

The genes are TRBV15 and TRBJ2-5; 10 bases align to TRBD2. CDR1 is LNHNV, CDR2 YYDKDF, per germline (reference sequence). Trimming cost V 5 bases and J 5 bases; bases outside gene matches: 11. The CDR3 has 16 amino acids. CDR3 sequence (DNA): TGTGCCACCAGCGCTGGGCTAGCGGGAGCGTGGGAGACCCAGTACTTC. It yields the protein CATSAGLAGAWETQYF.

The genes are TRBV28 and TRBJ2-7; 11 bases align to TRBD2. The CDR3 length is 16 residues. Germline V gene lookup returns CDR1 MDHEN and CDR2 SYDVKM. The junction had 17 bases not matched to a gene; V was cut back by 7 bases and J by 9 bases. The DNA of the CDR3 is TGTGCCAGCACCACCGAAACCGGGACTAGCGGAGTTGCGCAGTACTTC. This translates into CASTTETGTSGVAQYF. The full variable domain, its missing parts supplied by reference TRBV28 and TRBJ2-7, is DVKVTQSSRYLVKRTGEKVFLECVQDMDHENMFWYRQDPGLGLRLIYFSYDVKMKEKGDIPEGYSVSREKKERFSLILESASTNQTSMYLCASTTETGTSGVAQYFGPGTRLTVT.

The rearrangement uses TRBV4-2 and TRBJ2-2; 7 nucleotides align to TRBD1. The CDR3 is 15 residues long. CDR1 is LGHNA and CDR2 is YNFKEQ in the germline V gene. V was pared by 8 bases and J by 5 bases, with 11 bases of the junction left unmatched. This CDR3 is CASEGATRGTGELFF. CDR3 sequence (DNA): TGTGCCAGCGAGGGGGCAACCCGCGGTACCGGGGAGCTGTTTTTT.

CDR3 amino acids: CASSVLNGGSADTQYF. Written as DNA, the CDR3 is TGTGCCAGCAGCGTACTCAACGGGGGGAGTGCAGATACGCAGTATTTT. The V call is TRBV9, the J call TRBJ2-3, with TRBD2 matching over 7 bases. Germline V lookup: CDR1 SGDLS, CDR2 YYNGEE. This CDR3 has 16 amino acids. Trimming took 1 base from V and 4 from J; bases not matched to a gene: 9.

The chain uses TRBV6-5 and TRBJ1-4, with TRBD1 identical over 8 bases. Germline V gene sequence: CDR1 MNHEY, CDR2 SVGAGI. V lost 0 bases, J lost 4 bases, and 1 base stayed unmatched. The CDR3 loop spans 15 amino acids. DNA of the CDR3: TGTGCCAGCAGTTACTCGACAGGGGTTAATGAAAAACTGTTTTTT. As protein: CASSYSTGVNEKLFF.

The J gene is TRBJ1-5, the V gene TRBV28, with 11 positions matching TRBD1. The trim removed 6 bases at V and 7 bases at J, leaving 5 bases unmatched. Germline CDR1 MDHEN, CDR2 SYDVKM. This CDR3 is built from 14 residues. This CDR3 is CASRLGTGGQPQHF. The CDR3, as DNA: TGTGCCAGCAGGCTGGGGACAGGGGGACAGCCCCAGCATTTT.

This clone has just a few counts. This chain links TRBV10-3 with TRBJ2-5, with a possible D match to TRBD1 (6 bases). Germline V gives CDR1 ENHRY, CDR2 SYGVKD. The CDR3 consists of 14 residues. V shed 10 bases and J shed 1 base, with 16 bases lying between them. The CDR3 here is CATTEQGGQETQYF. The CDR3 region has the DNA TGTGCCACGACAGAACAGGGTGGCCAAGAGACCCAGTACTTC.

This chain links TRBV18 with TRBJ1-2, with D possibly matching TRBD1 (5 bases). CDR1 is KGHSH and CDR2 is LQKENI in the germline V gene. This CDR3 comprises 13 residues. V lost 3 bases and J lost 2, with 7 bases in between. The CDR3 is CASSPRQNYGYTF. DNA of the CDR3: TGTGCCAGCTCACCTCGACAGAACTATGGCTACACCTTC.